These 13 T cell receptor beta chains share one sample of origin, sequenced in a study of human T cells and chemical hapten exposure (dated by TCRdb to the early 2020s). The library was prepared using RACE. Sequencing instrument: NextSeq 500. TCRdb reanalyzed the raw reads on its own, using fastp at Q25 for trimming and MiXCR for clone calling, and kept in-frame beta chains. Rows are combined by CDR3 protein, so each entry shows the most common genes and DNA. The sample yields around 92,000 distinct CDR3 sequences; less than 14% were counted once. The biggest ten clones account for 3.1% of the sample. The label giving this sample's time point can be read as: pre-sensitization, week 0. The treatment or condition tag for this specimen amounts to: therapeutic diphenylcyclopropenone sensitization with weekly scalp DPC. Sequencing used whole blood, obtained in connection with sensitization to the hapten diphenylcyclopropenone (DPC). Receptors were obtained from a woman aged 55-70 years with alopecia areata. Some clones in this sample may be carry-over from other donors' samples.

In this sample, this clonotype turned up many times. CDR3 sequence reads: CSARDGQGMVGYTF. The DNA of the CDR3 is TGCAGTGCTAGAGATGGTCAGGGGATGGTTGGCTACACCTTC. The chain links TRBV20-1 to TRBJ1-2, with D possibly matching TRBD1 (6 bases). Germline loops: CDR1 DFQATT, CDR2 SNEGSKA (reference sequence). Trimming removed 0 bases at V and 7 bases at J, with 15 bases between. This CDR3 is 14 amino acids long.

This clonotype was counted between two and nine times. The DNA of the CDR3 is TGTGCCCTTGGCGAGGGTAATTCTGGAAACACCATATATTTT. It codes for CALGEGNSGNTIYF. This chain uses TRBV11-3 with TRBJ1-3; D unresolved. CDR1 and CDR2 (germline): SGHNT, YENEEA. The CDR3 is made up of 14 amino acids. V lost 11 bases and J lost 1, with 15 bases in between. The full variable domain, with the rest looked up from reference TRBV11-3 and TRBJ1-3, is EAGVVQSPRYKIIEKKQPVAFWCNPISGHNTLYWYLQNLGQGPELLIRYENEEAVDDSQLPKDRFSAERLKGVDSTLKIQPAELGDSAVYLCALGEGNSGNTIYFGEGSWLTVV.

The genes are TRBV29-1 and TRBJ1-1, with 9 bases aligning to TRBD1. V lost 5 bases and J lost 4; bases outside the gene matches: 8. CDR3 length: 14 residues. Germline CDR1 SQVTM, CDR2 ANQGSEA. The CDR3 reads CSVTQGAGITEAFF. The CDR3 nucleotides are TGCAGCGTTACACAGGGGGCGGGGATCACTGAAGCTTTCTTT.

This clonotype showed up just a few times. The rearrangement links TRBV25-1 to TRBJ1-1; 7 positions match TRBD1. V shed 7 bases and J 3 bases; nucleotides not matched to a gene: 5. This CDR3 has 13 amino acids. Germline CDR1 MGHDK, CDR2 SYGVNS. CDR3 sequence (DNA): TGTGCCAGCACAGGGGGTATGTACACTGAAGCTTTCTTT. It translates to CASTGGMYTEAFF.

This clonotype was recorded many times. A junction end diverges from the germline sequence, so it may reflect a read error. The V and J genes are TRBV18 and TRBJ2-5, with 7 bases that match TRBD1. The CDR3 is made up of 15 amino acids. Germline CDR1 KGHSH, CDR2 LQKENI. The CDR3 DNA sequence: TGCGCCAGCTCGGCGGACAGGACCGTCCCAGAGACCCAGTACTTC. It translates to CASSADRTVPETQYF.

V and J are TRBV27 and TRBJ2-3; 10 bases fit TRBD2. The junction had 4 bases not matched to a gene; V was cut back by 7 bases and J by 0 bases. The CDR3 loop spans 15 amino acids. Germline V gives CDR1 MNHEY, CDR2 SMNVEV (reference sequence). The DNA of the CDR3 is TGTGCCAGCAATCTAGCGGGGGCGAGCACAGATACGCAGTATTTT. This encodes CASNLAGASTDTQYF.

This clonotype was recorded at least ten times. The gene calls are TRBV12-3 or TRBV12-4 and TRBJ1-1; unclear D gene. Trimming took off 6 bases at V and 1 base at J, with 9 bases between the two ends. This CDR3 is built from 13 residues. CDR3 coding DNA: TGTGCCAGCAGAATCTCAGGGAACACTGAAGCTTTCTTT. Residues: CASRISGNTEAFF.

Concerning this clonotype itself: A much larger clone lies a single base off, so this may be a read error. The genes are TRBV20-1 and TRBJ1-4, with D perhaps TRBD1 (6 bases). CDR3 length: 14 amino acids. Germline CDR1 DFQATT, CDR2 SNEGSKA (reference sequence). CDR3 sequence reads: CSARAGALNEKQFF. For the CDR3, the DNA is TGCAGTGCTAGGGCGGGGGCCCTTAATGAAAAACAGTTTTTT.

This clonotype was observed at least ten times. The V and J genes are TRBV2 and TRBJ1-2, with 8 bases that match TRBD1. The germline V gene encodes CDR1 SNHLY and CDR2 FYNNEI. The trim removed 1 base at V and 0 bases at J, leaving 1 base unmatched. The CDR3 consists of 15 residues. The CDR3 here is CASSEGTGPNYGYTF. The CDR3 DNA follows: TGTGCCAGCAGTGAAGGGACAGGGCCTAACTATGGCTACACCTTC. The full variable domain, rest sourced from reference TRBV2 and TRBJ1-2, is EPEVTQTPSHQVTQMGQEVILRCVPISNHLYFYWYRQILGQKVEFLVSFYNNEISEKSEIFDDQFSVERPDGSNFTLKIRSTKLEDSAMYFCASSEGTGPNYGYTFGSGTRLTVV.

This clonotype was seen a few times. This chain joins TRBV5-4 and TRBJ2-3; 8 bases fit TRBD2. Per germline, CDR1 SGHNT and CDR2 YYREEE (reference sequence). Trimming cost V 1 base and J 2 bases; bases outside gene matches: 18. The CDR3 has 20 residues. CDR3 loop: CASSLFPPRVEREFTDTQYF. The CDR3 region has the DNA TGTGCCAGCAGCTTGTTCCCCCCCCGAGTCGAGCGGGAGTTCACAGATACGCAGTATTTT.

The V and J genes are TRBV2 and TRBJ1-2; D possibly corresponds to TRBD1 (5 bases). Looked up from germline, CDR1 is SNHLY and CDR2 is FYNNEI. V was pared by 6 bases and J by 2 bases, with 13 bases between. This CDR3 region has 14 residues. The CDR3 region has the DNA TGTGCCAGCAGACCGACAGAATCAAACTATGGCTACACCTTC. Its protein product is CASRPTESNYGYTF.

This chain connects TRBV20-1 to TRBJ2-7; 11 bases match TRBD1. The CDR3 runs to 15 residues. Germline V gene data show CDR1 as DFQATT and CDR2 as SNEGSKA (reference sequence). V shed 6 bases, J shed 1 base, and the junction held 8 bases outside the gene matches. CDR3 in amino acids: CSARDGQGASYEQYF. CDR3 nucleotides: TGCAGTGCCAGGGACGGACAGGGGGCTTCCTACGAGCAGTACTTC.

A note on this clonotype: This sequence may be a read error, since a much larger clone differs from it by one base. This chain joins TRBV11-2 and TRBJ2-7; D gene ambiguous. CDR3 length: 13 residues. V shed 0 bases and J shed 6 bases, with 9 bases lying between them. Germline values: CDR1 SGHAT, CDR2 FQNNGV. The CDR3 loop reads CASSLDEPTEQYF. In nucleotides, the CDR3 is TGTGCCAGCAGCTTAGATGAGCCCACCGAGCAGTACTTC.